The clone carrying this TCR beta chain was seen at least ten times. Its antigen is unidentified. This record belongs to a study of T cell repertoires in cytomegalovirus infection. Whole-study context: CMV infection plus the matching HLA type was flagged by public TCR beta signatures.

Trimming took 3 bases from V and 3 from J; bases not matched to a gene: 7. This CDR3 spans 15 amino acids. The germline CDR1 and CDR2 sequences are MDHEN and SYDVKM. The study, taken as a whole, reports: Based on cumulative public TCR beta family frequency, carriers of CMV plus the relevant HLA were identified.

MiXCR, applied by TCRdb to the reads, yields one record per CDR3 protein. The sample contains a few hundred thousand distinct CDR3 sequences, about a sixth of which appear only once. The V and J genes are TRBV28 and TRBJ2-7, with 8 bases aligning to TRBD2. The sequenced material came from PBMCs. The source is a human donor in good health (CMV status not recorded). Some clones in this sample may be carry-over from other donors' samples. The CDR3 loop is CASSLPSGPIYEQYF. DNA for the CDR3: TGTGCCAGCAGTTTGCCTAGCGGGCCGATCTACGAGCAGTACTTC.